The source of this TCR beta chain is a study of response to subunit inactivated influenza vaccine. Each CDR3 protein is one row after TCRdb ran MiXCR on the RT-PCR reads. The sample has hundreds of thousands of distinct CDR3 sequences; 15% to 18% are singletons. The germline V gene encodes CDR1 MNHEY and CDR2 SVGEGT. V shed 7 bases, J shed 7 bases, and the junction held 10 bases outside the gene matches. The CDR3 spans 15 residues. The receptor was isolated from a man aged 45-60 years who received an inactivated influenza vaccine. The V gene is TRBV6-2 or TRBV6-3, the J gene TRBJ2-1; TRBD2 agrees at 10 bases. The source was PBMCs from blood, collected roughly 13 days after vaccination. In DNA, the CDR3 is TGTGCCAGCAATAACGGACTAGCGGACCTGAATGAGCAGTTCTTC. Protein sequence: CASNNGLADLNEQFF.